The subject of this entry is one T cell receptor (beta chain). The CDR3 runs to 13 residues. Germline V CDR1 and CDR2: SEHNR, FQNEAQ (reference sequence). V trimming: 5 bases; J trimming: 7 bases; junction bases outside the gene matches: 7. RNA transcripts yielded amplified TCR beta CDR3 regions. Using the HTBI primer set, a first-round RT-PCR was run on the TCR CDR3. TCRdb passed the multiplex PCR reads through MiXCR, listing each CDR3 protein once. The sample carries about 200,000 distinct CDR3 sequences, less than 20% recorded once. The data were taken from a study of T cells in Graves' hyperthyroidism and ophthalmopathy.

The chain is built from TRBV7-9 and TRBJ1-2; TRBD1 agrees at 7 bases. The sequence was collected from a woman between 50 and 59 years old with Graves' hyperthyroidism. The material sequenced was blood. The CDR3 DNA reads TGTGCCAGCAGCGCCCAGACAGGGACTGGCTACACCTTC. Translating it yields CASSAQTGTGYTF.